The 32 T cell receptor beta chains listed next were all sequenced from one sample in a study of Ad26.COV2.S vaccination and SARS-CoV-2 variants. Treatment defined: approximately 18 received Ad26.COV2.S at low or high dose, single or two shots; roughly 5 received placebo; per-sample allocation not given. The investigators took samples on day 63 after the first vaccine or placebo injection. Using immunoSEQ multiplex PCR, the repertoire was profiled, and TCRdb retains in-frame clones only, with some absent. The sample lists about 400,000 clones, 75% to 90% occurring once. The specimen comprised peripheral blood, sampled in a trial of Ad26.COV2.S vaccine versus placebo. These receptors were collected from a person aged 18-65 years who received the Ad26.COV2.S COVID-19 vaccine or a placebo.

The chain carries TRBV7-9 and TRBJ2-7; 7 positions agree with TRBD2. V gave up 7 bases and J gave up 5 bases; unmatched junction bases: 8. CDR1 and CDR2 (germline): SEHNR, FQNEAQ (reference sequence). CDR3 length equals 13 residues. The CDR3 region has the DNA TGTGCCAGCACAAGGGAGGGCGGCAACGAGCAGTACTTC. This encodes CASTREGGNEQYF.

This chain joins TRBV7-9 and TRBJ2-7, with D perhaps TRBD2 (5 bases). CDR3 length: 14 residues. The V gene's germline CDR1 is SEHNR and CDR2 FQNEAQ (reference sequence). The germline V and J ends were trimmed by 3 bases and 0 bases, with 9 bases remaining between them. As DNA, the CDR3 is TGTGCCAGCAGCTTTGGAGGAGGCTCCTACGAGCAGTACTTC. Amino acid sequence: CASSFGGGSYEQYF.

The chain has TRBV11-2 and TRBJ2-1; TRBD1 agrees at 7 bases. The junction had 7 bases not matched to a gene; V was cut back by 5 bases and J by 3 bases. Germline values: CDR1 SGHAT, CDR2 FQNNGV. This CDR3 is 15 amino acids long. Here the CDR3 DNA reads TGTGCCAGCAGCACCTACAGGGGTGACTACAATGAGCAGTTCTTC. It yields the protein CASSTYRGDYNEQFF.

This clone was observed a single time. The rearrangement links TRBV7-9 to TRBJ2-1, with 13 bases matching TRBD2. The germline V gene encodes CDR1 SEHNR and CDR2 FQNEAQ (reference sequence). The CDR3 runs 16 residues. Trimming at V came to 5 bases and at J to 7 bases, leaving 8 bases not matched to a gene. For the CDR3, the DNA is TGTGCCAGCAGCCCGCGGGGGGGACTAGCGGGGAATGAGCAGTTCTTC. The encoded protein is CASSPRGGLAGNEQFF.

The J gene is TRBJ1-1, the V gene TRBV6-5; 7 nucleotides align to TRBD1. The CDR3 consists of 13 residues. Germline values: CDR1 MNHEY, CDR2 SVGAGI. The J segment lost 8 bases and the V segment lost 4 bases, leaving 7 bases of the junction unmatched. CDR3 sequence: CASSSWRDSEAFF. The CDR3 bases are TGTGCCAGCAGTTCCTGGAGGGACAGCGAAGCTTTCTTT.

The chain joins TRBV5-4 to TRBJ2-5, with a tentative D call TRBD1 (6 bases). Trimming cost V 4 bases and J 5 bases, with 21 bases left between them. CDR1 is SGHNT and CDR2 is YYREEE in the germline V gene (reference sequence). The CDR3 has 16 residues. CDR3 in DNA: TGTGCCAGCAGCCCGCCCAACAGGGCCGAGTACGAGACCCAGTACTTC. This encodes CASSPPNRAEYETQYF.

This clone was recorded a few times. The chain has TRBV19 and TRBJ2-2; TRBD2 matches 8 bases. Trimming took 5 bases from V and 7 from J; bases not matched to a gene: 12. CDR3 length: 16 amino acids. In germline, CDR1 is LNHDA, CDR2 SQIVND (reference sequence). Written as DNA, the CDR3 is TGTGCCAGTAGTCGGGAGCGGGGGAGCTCCTACGGGGAGCTGTTTTTT. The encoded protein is CASSRERGSSYGELFF. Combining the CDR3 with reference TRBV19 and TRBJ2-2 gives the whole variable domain DGGITQSPKYLFRKEGQNVTLSCEQNLNHDAMYWYRQDPGQGLRLIYYSQIVNDFQKGDIAEGYSVSREKKESFPLTVTSAQKNPTAFYLCASSRERGSSYGELFFGEGSRLTVL.

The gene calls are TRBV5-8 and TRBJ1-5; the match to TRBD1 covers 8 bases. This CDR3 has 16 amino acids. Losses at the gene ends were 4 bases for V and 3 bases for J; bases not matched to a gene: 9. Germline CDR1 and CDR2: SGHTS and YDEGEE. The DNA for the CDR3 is TGTGCCAGCAGCCTCCGACAGGGGCCGGTCAATCAGCCCCAGCATTTT. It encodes CASSLRQGPVNQPQHF.

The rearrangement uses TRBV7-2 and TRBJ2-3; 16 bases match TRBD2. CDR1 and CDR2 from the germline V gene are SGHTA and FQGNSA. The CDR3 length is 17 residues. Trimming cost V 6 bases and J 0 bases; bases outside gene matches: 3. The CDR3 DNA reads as TGTGCCAGCAGGGGACTAGCGGGGGGGGAAAGCACAGATACGCAGTATTTT. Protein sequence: CASRGLAGGESTDTQYF.

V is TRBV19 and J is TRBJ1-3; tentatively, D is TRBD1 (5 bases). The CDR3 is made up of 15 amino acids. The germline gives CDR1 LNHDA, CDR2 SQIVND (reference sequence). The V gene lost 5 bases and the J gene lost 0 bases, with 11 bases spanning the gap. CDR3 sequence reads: CASSATGGSGNTIYF. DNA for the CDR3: TGTGCCAGTAGTGCAACAGGAGGCTCTGGAAACACCATATATTTT.

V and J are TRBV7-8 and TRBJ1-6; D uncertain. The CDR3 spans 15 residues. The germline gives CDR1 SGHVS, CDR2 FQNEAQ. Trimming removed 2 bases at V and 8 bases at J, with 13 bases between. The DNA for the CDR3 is TGTGCCAGCAGCTTACGACGAAATGGCGATTCACCCCTCCACTTT. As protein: CASSLRRNGDSPLHF.

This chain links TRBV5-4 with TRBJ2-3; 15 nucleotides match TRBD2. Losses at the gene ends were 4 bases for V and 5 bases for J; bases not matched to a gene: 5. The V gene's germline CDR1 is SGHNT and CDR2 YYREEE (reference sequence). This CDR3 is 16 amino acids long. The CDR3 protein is CASSRTSGGAVDTQYF. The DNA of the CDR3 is TGTGCCAGCAGCAGGACTAGCGGGGGGGCCGTAGATACGCAGTATTTT.

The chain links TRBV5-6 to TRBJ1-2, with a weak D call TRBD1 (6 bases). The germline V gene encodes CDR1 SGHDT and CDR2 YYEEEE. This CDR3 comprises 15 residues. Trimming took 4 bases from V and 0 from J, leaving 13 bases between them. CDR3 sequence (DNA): TGTGCCAGCAGCCCCCGGACAGCGTCTAACTATGGCTACACCTTC. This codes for CASSPRTASNYGYTF.

CDR3 loop: CASSVSGFYTIYF. CDR3 bases: TGTGCCAGCAGTGTTTCTGGGTTCTACACCATATATTTT. This sequence joins TRBV2 and TRBJ1-3; D unclear. Trimming took off 4 bases at V and 8 bases at J, with 12 bases between the two ends. Germline V lookup: CDR1 SNHLY, CDR2 FYNNEI. This CDR3 is 13 amino acids long.

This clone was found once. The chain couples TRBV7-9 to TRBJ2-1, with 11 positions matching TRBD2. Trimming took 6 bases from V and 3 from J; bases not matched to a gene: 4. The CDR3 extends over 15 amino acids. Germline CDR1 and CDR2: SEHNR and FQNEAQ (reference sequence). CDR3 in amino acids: CASRSLAGGYNEQFF. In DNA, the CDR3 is TGTGCCAGCAGGAGTCTAGCGGGGGGCTACAATGAGCAGTTCTTC.

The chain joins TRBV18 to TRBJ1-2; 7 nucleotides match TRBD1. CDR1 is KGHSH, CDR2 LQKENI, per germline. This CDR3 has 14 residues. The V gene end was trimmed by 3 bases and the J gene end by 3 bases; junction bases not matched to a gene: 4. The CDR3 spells CASSPPGTDYGYTF. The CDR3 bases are TGTGCCAGCTCACCTCCCGGGACAGACTATGGCTACACCTTC.

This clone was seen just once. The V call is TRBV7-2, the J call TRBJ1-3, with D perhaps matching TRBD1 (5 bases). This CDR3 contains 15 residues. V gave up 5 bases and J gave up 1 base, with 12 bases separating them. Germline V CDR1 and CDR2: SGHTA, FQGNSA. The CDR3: CASSQNGGSGNTIYF. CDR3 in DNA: TGTGCCAGCAGCCAAAACGGGGGGTCTGGAAACACCATATATTTT.

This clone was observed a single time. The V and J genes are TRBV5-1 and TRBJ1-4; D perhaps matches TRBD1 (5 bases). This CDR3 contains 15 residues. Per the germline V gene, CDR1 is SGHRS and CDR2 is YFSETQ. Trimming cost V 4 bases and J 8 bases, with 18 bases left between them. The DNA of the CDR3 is TGCGCCAGCAGCCAAACCCCAGACAGAGGAGAAAAACTGTTTTTT. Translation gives CASSQTPDRGEKLFF.

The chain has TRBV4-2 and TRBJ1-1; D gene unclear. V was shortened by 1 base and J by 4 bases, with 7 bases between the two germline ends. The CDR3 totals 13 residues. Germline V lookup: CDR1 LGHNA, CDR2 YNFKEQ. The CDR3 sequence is CASSQVTSTEAFF. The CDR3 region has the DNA TGTGCCAGCAGCCAAGTAACCAGCACTGAAGCTTTCTTT.

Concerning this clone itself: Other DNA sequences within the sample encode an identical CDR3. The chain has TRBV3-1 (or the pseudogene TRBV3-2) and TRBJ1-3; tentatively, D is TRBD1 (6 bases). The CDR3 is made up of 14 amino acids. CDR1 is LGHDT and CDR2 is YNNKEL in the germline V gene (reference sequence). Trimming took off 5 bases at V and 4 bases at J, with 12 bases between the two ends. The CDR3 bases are TGTGCCAGCAGCGTACAGGGACCCGGAAACACCATATATTTT. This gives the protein CASSVQGPGNTIYF.

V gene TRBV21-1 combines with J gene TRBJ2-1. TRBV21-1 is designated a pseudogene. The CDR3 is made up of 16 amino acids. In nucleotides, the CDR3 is TGTGCCAGCGGTAAGGGGACGGCAAGCTCCTACAATGAGCAGTTCTTC. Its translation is CASGKGTASSYNEQFF.

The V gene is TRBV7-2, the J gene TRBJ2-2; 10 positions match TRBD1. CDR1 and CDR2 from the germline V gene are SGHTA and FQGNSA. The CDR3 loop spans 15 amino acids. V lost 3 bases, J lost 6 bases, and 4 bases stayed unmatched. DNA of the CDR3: TGTGCCAGCAGCTTTCCGGGACAGGGGTCCGGGGAGCTGTTTTTT. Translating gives CASSFPGQGSGELFF.

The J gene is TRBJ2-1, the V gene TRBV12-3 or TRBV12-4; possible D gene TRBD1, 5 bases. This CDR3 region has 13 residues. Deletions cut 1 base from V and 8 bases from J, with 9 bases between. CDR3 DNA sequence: TGTGCCAGCAGTTTAGGGCAGGGTCATGAGCAGTTCTTC. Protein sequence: CASSLGQGHEQFF.

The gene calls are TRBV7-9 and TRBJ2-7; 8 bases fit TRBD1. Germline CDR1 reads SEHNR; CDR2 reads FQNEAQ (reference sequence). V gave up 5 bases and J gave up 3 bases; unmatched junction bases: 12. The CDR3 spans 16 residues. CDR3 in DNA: TGTGCCAGCAGCCCCGCCCGAGGACAGGGAGACTACGAGCAGTACTTC. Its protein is CASSPARGQGDYEQYF.

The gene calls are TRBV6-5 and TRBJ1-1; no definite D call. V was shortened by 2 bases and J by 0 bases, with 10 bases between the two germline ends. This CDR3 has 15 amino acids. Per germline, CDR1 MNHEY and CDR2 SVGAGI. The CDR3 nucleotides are TGTGCCAGCAGTTACGGGCCTTCCTTGAACACTGAAGCTTTCTTT. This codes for CASSYGPSLNTEAFF.

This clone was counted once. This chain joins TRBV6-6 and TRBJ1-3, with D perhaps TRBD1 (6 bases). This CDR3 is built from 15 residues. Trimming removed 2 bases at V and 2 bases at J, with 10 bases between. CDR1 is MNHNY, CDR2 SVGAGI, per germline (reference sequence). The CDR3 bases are TGTGCCAGCAGTTACCAAGGGGGAGCTGGAAACACCATATATTTT. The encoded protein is CASSYQGGAGNTIYF.

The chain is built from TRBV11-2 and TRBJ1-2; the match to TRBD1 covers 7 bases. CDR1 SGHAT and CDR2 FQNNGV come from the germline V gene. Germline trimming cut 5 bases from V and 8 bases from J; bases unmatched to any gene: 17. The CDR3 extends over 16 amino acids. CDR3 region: CASSPRPRQGPFGYTF. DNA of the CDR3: TGTGCCAGCAGCCCCAGGCCCCGACAGGGCCCATTCGGCTACACCTTC.

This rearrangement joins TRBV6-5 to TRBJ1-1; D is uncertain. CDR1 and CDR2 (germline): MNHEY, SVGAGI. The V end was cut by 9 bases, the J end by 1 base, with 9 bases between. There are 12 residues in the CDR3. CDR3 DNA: TGTGCCAGTAGAAGAGGGAACACTGAAGCTTTCTTT. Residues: CASRRGNTEAFF.

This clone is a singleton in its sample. CDR3 sequence reads: CASSSQLGGEQYF. CDR3 coding DNA: TGTGCCAGCAGCTCCCAGTTAGGGGGCGAGCAGTACTTC. The chain joins TRBV7-9 to TRBJ2-7; maybe TRBD1 (6 bases). Germline V gives CDR1 SEHNR, CDR2 FQNEAQ (reference sequence). The CDR3 spans 13 residues. Trimming removed 4 bases at V and 6 bases at J, with 13 bases between.

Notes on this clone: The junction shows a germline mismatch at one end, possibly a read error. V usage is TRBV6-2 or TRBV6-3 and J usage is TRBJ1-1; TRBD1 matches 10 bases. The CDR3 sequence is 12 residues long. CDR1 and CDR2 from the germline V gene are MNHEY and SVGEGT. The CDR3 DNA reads TGTGCCAGCAGTCCCCGCAGACAGGGGGCGGTTTTT. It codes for CASSPRRQGAVF.

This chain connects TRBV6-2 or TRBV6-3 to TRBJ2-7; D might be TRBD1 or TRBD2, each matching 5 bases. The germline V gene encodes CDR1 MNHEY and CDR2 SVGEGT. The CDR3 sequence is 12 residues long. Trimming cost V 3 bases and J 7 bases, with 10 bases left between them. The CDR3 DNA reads TGTGCCAGCAGTTATTGGGGGAAGGAGCAGTACTTC. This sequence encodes CASSYWGKEQYF.

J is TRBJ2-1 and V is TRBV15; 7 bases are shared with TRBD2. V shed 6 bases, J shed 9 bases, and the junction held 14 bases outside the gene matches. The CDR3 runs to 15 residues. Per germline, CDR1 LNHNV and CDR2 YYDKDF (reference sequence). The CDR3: CATSPGARPGGEQFF. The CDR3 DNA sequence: TGTGCCACCAGTCCGGGAGCCCGCCCGGGGGGTGAGCAGTTCTTC.